Below, one TCR beta chain is given with its context. What it binds is unknown. The CDR3 contains 14 residues. The V end was cut by 2 bases, the J end by 0 bases, with 7 bases between. Germline values: CDR1 MNHEY, CDR2 SMNVEV (reference sequence). The source of the sample is a study of CD8 T cells in Susac syndrome. Study-wide findings and caveats: The TCR sequencing and HLA analysis in the study involved a relatively small number of individuals, as the study acknowledged.

The sequenced target, TCR beta, came from blood CD8+ and CD4+ T cells. RNA in amounts of roughly 0.5 to 1 ug was reverse transcribed with random hexamers. TCRdb reprocessed the immunoSEQ multiplex PCR reads via MiXCR and lists one record per CDR3 protein. The sample lists approximately 76,000 distinct CDR3 sequences, just under 95% seen once, with about 0.4% in the top ten. Input material: CD8+ T cells from PBMCs. V usage is TRBV27 and J usage is TRBJ1-1; the D is unclear. The clonotype comes from a human donor with multiple sclerosis. CDR3 sequence reads: CASSLVGMNTEAFF. The DNA for the CDR3 is TGTGCCAGCAGTTTAGTGGGGATGAACACTGAAGCTTTCTTT.